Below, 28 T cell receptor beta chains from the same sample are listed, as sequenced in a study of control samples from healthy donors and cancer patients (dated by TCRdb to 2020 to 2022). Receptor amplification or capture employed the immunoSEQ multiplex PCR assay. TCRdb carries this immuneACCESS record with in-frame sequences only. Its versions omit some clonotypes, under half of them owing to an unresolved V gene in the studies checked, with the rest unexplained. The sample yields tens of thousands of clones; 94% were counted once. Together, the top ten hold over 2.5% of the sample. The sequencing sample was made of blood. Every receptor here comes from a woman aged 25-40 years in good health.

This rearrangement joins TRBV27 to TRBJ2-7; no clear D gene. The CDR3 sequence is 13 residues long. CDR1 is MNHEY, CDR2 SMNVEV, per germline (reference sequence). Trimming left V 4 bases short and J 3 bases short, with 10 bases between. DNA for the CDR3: TGTGCCAGCAGTTCCTCCTACTACTACGAGCAGTACTTC. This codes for CASSSSYYYEQYF.

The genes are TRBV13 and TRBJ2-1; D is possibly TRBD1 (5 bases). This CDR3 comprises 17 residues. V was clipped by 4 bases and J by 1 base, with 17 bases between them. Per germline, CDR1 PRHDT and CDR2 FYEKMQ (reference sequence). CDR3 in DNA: TGTGCCAGCAGCTCAGAGCAGGGTCTAGGGTCCTACAATGAGCAGTTCTTC. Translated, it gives CASSSEQGLGSYNEQFF.

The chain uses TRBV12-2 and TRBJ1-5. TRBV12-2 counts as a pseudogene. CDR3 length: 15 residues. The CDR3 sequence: CASRLGFLGGGPGGF. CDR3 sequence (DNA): TGTGCAAGTCGCTTAGGTTTTCTGGGGGGAGGGCCAGGAGGATTT.

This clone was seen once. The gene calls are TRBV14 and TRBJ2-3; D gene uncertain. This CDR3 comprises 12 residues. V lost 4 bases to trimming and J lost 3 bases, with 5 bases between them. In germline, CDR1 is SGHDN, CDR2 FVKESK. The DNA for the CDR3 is TGTGCCAGCAGCCCGTGGACAGATACGCAGTATTTT. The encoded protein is CASSPWTDTQYF.

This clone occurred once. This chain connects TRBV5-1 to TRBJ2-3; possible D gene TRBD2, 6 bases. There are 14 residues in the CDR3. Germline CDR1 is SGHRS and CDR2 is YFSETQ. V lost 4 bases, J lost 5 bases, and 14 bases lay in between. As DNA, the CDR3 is TGCGCCAGCAGCCAGGGAATGGGGGGAGATACGCAGTATTTT. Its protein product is CASSQGMGGDTQYF.

In DNA, the CDR3 is TGTGCCAGCAGCTGGGACCCGGTGAACACTGAAGCTTTCTTT. Encoded protein: CASSWDPVNTEAFF. The V gene is TRBV5-4, the J gene TRBJ1-1; a weak D match, TRBD1 (5 bases). Germline V CDR1 and CDR2: SGHNT, YYREEE (reference sequence). V was shortened by 3 bases and J by 0 bases, with 9 bases between the two germline ends. The CDR3 consists of 14 residues.

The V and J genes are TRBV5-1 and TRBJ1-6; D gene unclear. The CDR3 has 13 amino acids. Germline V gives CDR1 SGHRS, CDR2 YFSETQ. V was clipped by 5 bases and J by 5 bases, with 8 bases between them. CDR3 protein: CASRPDNNSPLHF. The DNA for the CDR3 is TGCGCCAGCAGACCAGACAATAATTCACCCCTCCACTTT.

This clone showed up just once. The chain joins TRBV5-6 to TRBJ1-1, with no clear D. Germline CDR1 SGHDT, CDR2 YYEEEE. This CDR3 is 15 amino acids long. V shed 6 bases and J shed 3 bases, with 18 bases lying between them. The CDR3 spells CASKTRQAGDTEAFF. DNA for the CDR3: TGTGCCAGCAAGACCCGGCAAGCCGGCGACACTGAAGCTTTCTTT.

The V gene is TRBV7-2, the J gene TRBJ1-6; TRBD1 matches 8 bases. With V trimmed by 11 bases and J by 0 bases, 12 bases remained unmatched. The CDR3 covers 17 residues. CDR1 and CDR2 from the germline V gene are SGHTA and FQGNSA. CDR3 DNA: TGTGCCGTTCGGGGGACAGGCCCTCACTCCTATAATTCACCCCTCCACTTT. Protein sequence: CAVRGTGPHSYNSPLHF.

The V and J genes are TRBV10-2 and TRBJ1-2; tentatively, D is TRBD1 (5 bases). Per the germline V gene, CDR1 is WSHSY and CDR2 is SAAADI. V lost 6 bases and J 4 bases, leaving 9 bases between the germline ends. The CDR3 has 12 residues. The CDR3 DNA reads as TGCGCCAGCAGAGGGACCGCCTATGGCTACACCTTC. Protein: CASRGTAYGYTF.

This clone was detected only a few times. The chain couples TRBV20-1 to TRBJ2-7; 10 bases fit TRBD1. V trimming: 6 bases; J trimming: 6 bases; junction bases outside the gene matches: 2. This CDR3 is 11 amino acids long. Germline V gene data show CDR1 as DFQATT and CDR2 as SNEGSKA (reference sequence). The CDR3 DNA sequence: TGCAGTGCGGGGACAGGGGCCGAGCAGTACGTC. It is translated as CSAGTGAEQYV.

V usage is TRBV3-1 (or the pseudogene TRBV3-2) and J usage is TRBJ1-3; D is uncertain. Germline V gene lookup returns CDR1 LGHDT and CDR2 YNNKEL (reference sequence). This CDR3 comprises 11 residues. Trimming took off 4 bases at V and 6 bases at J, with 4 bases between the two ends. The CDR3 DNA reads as TGTGCCAGCAGCCTCATAAACACCATATATTTT. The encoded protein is CASSLINTIYF.

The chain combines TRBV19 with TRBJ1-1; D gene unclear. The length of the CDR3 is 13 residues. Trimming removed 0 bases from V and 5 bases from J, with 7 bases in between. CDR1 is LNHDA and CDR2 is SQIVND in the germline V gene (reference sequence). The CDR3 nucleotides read TGTGCCAGTAGTATAGATCGTATGACTGAAGCTTTCTTT. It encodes CASSIDRMTEAFF. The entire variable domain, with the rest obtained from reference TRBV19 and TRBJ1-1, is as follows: DGGITQSPKYLFRKEGQNVTLSCEQNLNHDAMYWYRQDPGQGLRLIYYSQIVNDFQKGDIAEGYSVSREKKESFPLTVTSAQKNPTAFYLCASSIDRMTEAFFGQGTRLTVV.

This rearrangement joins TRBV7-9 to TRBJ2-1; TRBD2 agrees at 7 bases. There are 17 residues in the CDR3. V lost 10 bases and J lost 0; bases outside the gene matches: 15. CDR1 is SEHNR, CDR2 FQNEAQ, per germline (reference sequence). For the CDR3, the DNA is TGTGCCATTGGGGAGATTGGCGGGGGAAACTCCTACAATGAGCAGTTCTTC. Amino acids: CAIGEIGGGNSYNEQFF.

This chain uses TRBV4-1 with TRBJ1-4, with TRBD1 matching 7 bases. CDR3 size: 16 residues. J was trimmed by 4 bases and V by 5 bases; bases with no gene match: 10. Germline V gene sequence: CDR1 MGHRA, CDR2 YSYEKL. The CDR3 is CASSKGPGQINEKLFF. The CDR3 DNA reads TGCGCCAGCAGCAAAGGACCGGGACAGATTAATGAAAAACTGTTTTTT.

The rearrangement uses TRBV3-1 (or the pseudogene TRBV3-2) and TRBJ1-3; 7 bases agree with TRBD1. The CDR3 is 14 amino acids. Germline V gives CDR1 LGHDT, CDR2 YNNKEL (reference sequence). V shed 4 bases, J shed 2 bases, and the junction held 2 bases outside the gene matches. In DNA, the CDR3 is TGTGCCAGCAGCCCCACAGGGGCTGGAAACACCATATATTTT. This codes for CASSPTGAGNTIYF.

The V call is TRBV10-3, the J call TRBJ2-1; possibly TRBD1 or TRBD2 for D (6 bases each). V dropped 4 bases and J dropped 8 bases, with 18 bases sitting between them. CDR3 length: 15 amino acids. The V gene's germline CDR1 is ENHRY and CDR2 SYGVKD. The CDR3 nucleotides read TGTGCCATCAGTGGGGGGGCTAGCGCTGGGGATGAGCAGTTCTTC. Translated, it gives CAISGGASAGDEQFF.

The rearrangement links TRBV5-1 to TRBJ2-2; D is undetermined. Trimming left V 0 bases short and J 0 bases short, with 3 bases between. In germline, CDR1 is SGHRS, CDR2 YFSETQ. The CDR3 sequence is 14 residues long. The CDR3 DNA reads TGCGCCAGCAGCTTGGCCACGAACACCGGGGAGCTGTTTTTT. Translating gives CASSLATNTGELFF.

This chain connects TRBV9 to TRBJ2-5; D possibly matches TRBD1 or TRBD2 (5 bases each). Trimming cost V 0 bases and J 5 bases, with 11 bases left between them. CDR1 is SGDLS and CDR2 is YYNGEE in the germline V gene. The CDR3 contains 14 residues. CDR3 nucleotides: TGTGCCAGCAGCGTAGGTGGGGGTAGTGAGACCCAGTACTTC. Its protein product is CASSVGGGSETQYF.

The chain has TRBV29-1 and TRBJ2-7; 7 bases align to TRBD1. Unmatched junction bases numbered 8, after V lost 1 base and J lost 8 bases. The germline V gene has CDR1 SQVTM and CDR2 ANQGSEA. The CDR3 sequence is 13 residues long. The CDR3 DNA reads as TGCAGCGTTGAAGGGGCACAGGGGTGTAAGCAGTACGTC. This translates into CSVEGAQGCKQYV.

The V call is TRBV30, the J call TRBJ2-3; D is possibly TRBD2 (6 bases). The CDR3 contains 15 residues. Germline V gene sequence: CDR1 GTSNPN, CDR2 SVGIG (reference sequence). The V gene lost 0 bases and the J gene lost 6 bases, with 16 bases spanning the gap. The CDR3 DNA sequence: TGTGCCTGGAGTGTAAAAAGTGAAGGGAGGGATACGCAGTATTTT. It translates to CAWSVKSEGRDTQYF.

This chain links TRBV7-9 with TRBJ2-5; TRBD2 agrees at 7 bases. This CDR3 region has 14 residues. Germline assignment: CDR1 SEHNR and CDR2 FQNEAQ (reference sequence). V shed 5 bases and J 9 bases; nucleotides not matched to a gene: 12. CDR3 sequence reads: CASSDLGRGRAQYF. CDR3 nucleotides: TGTGCCAGCAGCGACCTAGGCAGAGGGAGGGCCCAGTACTTC.

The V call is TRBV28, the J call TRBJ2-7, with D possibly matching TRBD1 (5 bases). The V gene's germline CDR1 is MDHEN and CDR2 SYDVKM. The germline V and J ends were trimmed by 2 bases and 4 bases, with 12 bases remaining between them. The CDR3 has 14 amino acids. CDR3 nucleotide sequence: TGTGCCAGCAGTTTAATGGCCAGGGATTACGAGCAGTACTTC. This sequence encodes CASSLMARDYEQYF.

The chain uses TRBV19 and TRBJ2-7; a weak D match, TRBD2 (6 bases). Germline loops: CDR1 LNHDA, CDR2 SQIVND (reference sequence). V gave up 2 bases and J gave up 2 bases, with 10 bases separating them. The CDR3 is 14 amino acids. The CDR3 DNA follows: TGTGCCAGTAGTATATACGGGGGAGCCTACGAGCAGTACTTC. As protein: CASSIYGGAYEQYF.

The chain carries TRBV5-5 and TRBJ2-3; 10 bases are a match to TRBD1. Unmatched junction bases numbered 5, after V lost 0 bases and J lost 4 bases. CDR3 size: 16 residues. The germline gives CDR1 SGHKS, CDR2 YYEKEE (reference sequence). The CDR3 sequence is CASSLAPTGGADTQYF. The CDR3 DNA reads TGTGCCAGCAGCTTGGCGCCGACAGGGGGCGCAGATACGCAGTATTTT.

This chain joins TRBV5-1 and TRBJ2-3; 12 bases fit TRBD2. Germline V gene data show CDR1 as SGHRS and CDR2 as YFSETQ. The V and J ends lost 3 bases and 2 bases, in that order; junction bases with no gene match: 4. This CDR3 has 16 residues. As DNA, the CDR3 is TGCGCCAGCAGCTCCCTAGCGGGGGGGAACACAGATACGCAGTATTTT. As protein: CASSSLAGGNTDTQYF.

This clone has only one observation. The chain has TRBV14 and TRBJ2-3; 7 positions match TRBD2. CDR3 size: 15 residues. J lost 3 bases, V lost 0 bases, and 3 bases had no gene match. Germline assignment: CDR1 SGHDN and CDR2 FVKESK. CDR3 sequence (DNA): TGTGCCAGCAGCCAAGAGTGGGGGGGGACAGATACGCAGTATTTT. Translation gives CASSQEWGGTDTQYF. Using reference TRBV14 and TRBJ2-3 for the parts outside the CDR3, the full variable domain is EAGVTQFPSHSVIEKGQTVTLRCDPISGHDNLYWYRRVMGKEIKFLLHFVKESKQDESGMPNNRFLAERTGGTYSTLKVQPAELEDSGVYFCASSQEWGGTDTQYFGPGTRLTVL.

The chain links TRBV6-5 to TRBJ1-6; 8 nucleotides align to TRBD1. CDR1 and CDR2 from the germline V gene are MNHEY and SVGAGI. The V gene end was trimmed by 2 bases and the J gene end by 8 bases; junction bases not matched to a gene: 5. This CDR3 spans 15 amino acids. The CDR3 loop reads CASSYGQGYDSPLHF. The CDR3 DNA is TGTGCCAGCAGTTACGGACAGGGATATGATTCACCCCTCCACTTT.